This T cell receptor beta chain stems from a study of shared clonotypes between healthy human individuals. On the study more broadly: Aged between 18 and 49, the donors were a couple of women and a few men. Study-wide results and limits: Sampling covered nothing but blood. Tissue TCR repertoires likely differ from those found in blood.

Clones were read by immunoSEQ multiplex PCR, and TCRdb kept only the in-frame ones, dropping some. The sample records approximately 740,000 clones, more than 85% being singletons. The naive CD8 subset, CD45RO-negative cells positively selected for CCR7, excluded terminally differentiated effector memory CD45RA+ cells. A remark on this clone: Its antigen is still unknown.

Trimming shortened V by 5 bases and J by 6 bases, and 13 bases separated the two germline ends. CDR1 is SEHNR, CDR2 FQNEAQ, per germline (reference sequence). The CDR3 covers 14 residues. The material sequenced was naive CD8+ T cells sorted from blood. V usage is TRBV7-9 and J usage is TRBJ1-4; D gene uncertain. The sequence was collected from a man under 40 in good health. In DNA form, the CDR3 reads TGTGCCAGCAGCCCGCCCCTGCGGGATGAAAAACTGTTTTTT. Encoded protein: CASSPPLRDEKLFF.